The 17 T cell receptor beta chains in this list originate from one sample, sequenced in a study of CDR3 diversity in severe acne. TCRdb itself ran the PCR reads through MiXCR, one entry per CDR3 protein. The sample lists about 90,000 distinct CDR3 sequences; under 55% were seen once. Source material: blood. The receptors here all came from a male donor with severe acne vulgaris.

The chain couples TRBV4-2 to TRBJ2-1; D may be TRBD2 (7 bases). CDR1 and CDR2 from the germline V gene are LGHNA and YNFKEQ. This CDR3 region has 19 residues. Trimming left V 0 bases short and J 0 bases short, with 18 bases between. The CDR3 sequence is CASSQEWAGAGASYNEQFF. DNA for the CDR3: TGTGCCAGCAGCCAAGAATGGGCGGGGGCAGGGGCCTCCTACAATGAGCAGTTCTTC.

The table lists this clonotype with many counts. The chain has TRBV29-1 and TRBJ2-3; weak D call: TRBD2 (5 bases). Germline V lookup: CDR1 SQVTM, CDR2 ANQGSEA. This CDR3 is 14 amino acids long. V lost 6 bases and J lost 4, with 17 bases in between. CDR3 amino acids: CSVVAYQRADTQYF. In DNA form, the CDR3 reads TGCAGCGTAGTAGCGTATCAACGGGCAGATACGCAGTATTTT.

In DNA, the CDR3 is TGTGCCAGCAGTGACCCGGGACACTTTAACTATGGCTACACCTTC. Translation gives CASSDPGHFNYGYTF. J is TRBJ1-2 and V is TRBV25-1; weak D call: TRBD1 (6 bases). The V gene lost 3 bases and the J gene lost 1 base, with 12 bases spanning the gap. Germline CDR1 MGHDK, CDR2 SYGVNS. The CDR3 is 15 residues long.

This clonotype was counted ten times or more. The CDR3 loop is CASSLRQGPLEQYV. CDR3 DNA sequence: TGTGCCAGCAGCCTACGACAGGGTCCCCTCGAGCAGTACGTC. The chain employs TRBV7-8 and TRBJ2-7; 7 positions agree with TRBD1. In germline, CDR1 is SGHVS, CDR2 FQNEAQ. The CDR3 contains 14 residues. The ends lost 5 bases at V and 6 bases at J; junction bases unmatched: 10.

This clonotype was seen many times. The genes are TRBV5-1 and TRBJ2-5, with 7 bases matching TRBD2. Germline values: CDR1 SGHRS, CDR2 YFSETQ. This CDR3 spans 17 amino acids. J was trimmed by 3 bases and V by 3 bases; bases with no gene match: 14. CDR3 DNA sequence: TGCGCCAGCAGCTGGGCACCCAGGAGCGGGGCTAAAGAGACCCAGTACTTC. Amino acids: CASSWAPRSGAKETQYF. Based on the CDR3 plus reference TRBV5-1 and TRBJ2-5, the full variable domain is KAGVTQTPRYLIKTRGQQVTLSCSPISGHRSVSWYQQTPGQGLQFLFEYFSETQRNKGNFPGRFSGRQFSNSRSEMNVSTLELGDSALYLCASSWAPRSGAKETQYFGPGTRLLVL.

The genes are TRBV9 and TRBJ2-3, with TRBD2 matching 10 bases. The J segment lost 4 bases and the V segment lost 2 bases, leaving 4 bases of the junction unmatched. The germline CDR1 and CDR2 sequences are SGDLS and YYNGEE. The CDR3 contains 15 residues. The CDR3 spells CASSVDGTSADTQYF. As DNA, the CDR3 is TGTGCCAGCAGCGTTGACGGGACTAGCGCAGATACGCAGTATTTT.

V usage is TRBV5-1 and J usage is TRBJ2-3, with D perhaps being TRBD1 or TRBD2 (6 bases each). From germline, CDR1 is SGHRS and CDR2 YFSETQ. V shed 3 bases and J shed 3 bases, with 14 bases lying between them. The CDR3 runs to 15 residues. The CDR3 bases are TGCGCCAGCAGCTCGGAGCAGGGGAGGACAGATACGCAGTATTTT. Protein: CASSSEQGRTDTQYF.

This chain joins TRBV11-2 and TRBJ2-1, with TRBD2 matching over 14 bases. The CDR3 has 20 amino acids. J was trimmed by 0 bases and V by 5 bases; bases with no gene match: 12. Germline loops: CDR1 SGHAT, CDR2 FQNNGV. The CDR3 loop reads CASSARPGLAGARSYNEQFF. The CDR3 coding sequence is TGTGCCAGCAGCGCACGGCCGGGACTAGCGGGGGCTCGCTCCTACAATGAGCAGTTCTTC.

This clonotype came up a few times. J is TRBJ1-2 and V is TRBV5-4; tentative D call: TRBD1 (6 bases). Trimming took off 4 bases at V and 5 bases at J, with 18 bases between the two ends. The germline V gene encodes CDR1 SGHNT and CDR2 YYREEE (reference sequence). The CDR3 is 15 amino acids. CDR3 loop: CASSLNLDSSYGYTF. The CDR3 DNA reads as TGTGCCAGCAGCCTGAACTTGGACAGCTCTTATGGCTACACCTTC. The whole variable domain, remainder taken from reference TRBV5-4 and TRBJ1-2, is ETGVTQSPTHLIKTRGQQVTLRCSSQSGHNTVSWYQQALGQGPQFIFQYYREEENGRGNFPPRFSGLQFPNYSSELNVNALELDDSALYLCASSLNLDSSYGYTFGSGTRLTVV.

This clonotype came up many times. The CDR3 DNA reads as TGCAGTGCGGGACAGTCTGAGAGCTACGAGCAGTACTTC. Translated: CSAGQSESYEQYF. The rearrangement links TRBV20-1 to TRBJ2-7; TRBD1 agrees at 7 bases. The germline V gene encodes CDR1 DFQATT and CDR2 SNEGSKA (reference sequence). V dropped 6 bases and J dropped 3; count of bases not matched to a gene: 8. The CDR3 runs 13 residues.

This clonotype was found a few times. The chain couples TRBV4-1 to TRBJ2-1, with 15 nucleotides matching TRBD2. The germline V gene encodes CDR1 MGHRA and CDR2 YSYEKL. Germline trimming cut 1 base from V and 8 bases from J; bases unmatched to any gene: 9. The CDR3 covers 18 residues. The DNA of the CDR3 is TGCGCCAGCAGCCAAGTGGATATGGGACTAGCGGGAGGCCATGAGCAGTTCTTC. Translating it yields CASSQVDMGLAGGHEQFF.

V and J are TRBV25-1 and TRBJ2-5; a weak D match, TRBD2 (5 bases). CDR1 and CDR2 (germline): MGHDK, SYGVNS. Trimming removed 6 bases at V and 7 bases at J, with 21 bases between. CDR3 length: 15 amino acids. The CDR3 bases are TGTGCCAGCAGCTTAGGGCGGGCCCCCTGGGCGACCCAGTACTTC. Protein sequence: CASSLGRAPWATQYF. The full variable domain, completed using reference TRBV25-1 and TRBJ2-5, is EADIYQTPRYLVIGTGKKITLECSQTMGHDKMYWYQQDPGMELHLIHYSYGVNSTEKGDLSSESTVSRIRTEHFPLTLESARPSHTSQYLCASSLGRAPWATQYFGPGTRLLVL.

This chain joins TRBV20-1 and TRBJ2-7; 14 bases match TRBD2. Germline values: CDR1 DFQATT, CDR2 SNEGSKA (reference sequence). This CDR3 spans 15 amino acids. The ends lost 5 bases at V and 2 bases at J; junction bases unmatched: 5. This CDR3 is CSAGTSGRFPYEQYF. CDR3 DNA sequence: TGCAGTGCTGGGACTAGCGGGAGATTCCCCTACGAGCAGTACTTC.

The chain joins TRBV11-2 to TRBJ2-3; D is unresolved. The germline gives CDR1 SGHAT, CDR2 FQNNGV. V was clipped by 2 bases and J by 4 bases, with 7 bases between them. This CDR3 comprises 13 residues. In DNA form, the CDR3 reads TGTGCCAGCAGCTTACAACCCCCAGATACGCAGTATTTT. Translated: CASSLQPPDTQYF.

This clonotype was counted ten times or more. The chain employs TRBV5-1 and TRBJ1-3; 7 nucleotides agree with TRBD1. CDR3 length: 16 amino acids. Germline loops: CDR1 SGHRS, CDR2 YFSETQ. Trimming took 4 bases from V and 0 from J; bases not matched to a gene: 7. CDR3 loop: CASSAQGSGSGNTIYF. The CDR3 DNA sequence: TGCGCCAGCAGCGCACAGGGGTCCGGCTCTGGAAACACCATATATTTT.

As DNA, the CDR3 is TGTGCCAGCAGCCCCAATGGAGTGCTCGGGCTGTTTTTT. Translated: CASSPNGVLGLFF. The chain combines TRBV5-6 with TRBJ2-2; D gene uncertain. Trimming shortened V by 4 bases and J by 13 bases, and 17 bases separated the two germline ends. The CDR3 is made up of 13 amino acids. From germline, CDR1 is SGHDT and CDR2 YYEEEE.

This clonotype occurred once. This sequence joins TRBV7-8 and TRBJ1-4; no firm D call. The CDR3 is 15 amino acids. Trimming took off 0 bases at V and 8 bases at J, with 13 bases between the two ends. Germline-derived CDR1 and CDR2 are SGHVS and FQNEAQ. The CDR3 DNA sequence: TGTGCCAGCAGCTTAGCCCCCCTGGCTAGCGAAAAACTGTTTTTT. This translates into CASSLAPLASEKLFF.